This T cell receptor (beta chain) emerged from a study of liver allograft versus peripheral blood T cells. Study-wide context: Repertoires from peripheral blood of liver transplant recipients were compared with those inside their transplanted livers. Regarding the study as a whole: Reported data describe T cell receptor repertoires within liver allografts as differing from those in peripheral blood.

Trimming left V 4 bases short and J 4 bases short, with 13 bases between. Germline assignment: CDR1 ENHRY and CDR2 SYGVKD. The CDR3 has 14 amino acids. In its sample, this clonotype ranks as medium-sized (0.01 to 0.1%). What it binds is not known. TCRdb re-called the reads with MiXCR, one entry per CDR3 protein. The profile covers 7,000 to 9,000 distinct CDR3 sequences, with less than 20% appearing a single time and 3.5% to 4.5% taken by the ten largest. This TCR came from a human patient who had a liver transplant. Some T cells may have originated in the graft donor. V is TRBV10-3 and J is TRBJ2-5; tentatively, D is TRBD1 (7 bases). The CDR3: CAISARQGGETQYF. CDR3 nucleotide sequence: TGTGCCATCAGTGCCCGGCAGGGGGGAGAGACCCAGTACTTC.